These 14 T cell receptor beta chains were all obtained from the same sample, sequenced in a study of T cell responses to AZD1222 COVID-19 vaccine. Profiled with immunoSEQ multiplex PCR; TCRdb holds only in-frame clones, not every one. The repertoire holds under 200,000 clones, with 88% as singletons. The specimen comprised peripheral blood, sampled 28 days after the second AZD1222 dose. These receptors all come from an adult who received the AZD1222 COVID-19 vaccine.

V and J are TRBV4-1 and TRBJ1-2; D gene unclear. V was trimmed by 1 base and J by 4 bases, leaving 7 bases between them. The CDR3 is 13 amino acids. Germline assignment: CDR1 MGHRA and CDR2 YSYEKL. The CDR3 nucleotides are TGCGCCAGCAGCCAAGTTGCCCCCTATGGCTACACCTTC. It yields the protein CASSQVAPYGYTF.

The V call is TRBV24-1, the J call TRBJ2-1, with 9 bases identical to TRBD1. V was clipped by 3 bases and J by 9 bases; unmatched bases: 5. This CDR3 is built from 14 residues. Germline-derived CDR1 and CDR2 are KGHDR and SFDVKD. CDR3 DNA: TGTGCCACCAGTGATAGCGGACAGGGGTTTGAGCAGTTCTTC. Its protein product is CATSDSGQGFEQFF.

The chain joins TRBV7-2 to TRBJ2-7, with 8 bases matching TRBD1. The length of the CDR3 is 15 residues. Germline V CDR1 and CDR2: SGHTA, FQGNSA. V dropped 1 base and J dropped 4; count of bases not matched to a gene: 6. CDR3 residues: CASSLGGTGSYEQYF. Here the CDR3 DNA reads TGTGCCAGCAGCTTAGGAGGGACAGGTTCTTACGAGCAGTACTTC.

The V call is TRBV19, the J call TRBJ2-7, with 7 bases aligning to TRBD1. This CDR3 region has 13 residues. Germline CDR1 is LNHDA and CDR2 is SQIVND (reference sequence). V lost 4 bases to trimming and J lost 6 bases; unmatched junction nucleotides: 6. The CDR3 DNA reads TGTGCCAGTAGTAACGACAGGGATAGCGAGCAGTACTTC. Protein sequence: CASSNDRDSEQYF.

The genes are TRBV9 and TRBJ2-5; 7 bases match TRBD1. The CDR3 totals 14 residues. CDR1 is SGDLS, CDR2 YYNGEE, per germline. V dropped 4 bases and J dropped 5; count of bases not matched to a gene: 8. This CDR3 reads CASSTRGSVETQYF. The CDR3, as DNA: TGTGCCAGCAGCACCAGGGGGTCGGTGGAGACCCAGTACTTC.

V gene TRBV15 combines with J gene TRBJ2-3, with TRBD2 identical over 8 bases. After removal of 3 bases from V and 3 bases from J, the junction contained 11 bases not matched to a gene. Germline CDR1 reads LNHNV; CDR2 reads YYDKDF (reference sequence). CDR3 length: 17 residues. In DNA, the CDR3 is TGTGCCACCAGCAGGTACGGGGGGGCGCCCAGGACAGATACGCAGTATTTT. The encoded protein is CATSRYGGAPRTDTQYF.

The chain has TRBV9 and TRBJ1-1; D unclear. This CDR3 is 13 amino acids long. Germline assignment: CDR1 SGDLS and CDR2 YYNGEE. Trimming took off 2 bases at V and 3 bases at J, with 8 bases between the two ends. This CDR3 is CASSVDGDTEAFF. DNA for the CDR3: TGTGCCAGCAGCGTGGACGGAGACACTGAAGCTTTCTTT.

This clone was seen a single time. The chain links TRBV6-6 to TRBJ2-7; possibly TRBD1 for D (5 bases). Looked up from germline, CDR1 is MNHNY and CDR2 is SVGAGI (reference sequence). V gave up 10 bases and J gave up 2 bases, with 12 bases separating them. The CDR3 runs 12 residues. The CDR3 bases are TGTGCCACCCAGGACACCGCCTACGAGCAGTACTTC. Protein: CATQDTAYEQYF.

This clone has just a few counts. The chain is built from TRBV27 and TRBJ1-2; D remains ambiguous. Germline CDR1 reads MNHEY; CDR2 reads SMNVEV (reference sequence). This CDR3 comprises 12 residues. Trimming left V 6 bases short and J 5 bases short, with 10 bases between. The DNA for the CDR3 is TGTGCCAGCAGAGAACCCTCGTATGGCTACACCTTC. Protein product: CASREPSYGYTF.

The CDR3 coding sequence is TGTGCCAGCAGGGTGGTCGGCCGACACGGAAACACCATATATTTT. Translation: CASRVVGRHGNTIYF. This chain links TRBV11-2 with TRBJ1-3, with D hard to call. The V end was cut by 6 bases, the J end by 4 bases, with 16 bases between. The germline V gene has CDR1 SGHAT and CDR2 FQNNGV. The CDR3 runs 15 residues.

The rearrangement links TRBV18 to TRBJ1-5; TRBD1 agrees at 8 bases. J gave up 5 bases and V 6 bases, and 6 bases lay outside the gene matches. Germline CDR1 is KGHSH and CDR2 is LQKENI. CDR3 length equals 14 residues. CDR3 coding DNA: TGTGCCAGCTCTCCGGACAGGGCGGATCAGCCCCAGCATTTT. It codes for CASSPDRADQPQHF.

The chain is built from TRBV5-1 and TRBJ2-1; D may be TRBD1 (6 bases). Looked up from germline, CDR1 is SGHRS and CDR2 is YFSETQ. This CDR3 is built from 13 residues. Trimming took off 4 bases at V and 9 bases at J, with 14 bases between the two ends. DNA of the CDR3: TGCGCCAGCAGCGCCGTACAGGGTCTTGAGCAGTTCTTC. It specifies CASSAVQGLEQFF.

CDR3 in DNA: TGTGCCACCAGCGGACGGACAGGTCCCTATGGCTACACCTTC. As protein: CATSGRTGPYGYTF. J is TRBJ1-2 and V is TRBV15, with 7 bases that match TRBD1. The CDR3 extends over 14 amino acids. Trimming at V came to 5 bases and at J to 4 bases, leaving 7 bases not matched to a gene. The germline CDR1 and CDR2 sequences are LNHNV and YYDKDF (reference sequence).

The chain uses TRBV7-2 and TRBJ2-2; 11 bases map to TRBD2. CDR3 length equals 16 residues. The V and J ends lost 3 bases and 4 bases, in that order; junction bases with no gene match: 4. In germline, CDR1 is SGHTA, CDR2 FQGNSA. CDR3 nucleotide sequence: TGTGCCAGCAGCTTGGCTAGCGGGAGGAGCACCGGGGAGCTGTTTTTT. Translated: CASSLASGRSTGELFF.